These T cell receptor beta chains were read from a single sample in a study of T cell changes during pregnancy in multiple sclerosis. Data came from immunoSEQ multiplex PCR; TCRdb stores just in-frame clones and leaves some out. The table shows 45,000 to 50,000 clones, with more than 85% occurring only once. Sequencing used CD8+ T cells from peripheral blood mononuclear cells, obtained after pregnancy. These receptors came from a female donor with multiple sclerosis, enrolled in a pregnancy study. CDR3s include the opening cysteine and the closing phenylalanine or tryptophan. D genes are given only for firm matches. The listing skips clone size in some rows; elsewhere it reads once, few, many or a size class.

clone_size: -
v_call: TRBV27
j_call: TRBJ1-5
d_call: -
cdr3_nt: TGTGCCAGCAGTCTGAGTTGGAATCAGCCCCAGCATTTT
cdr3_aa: CASSLSWNQPQHF

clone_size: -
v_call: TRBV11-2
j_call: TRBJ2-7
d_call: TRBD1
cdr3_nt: TGTGCCAGCAGCCGTTGGGACAGCCCCTACGAGCAGTACTTC
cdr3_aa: CASSRWDSPYEQYF

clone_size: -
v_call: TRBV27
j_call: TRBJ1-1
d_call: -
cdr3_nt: TGTGCCAGCAGTTTATCTCACAGGCCCCACACTGAAGCTTTCTTT
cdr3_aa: CASSLSHRPHTEAFF

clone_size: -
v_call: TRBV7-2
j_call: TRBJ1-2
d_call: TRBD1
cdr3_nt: TGTGCCAGCAGGGGAGGGACAGGGAAAACTAACTATGGCTACACCTTC
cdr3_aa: CASRGGTGKTNYGYTF

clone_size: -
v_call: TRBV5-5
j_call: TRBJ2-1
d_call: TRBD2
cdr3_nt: TGTGCCAGCAGCCTAGTAGCGGGAGGCTCCTACAATGAGCAGTTCTTC
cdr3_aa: CASSLVAGGSYNEQFF

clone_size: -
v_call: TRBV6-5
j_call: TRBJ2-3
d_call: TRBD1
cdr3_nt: TGTGCCAGCAGTTCACCCGGGACAGGGGACGATACGCAGTATTTT
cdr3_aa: CASSSPGTGDDTQYF

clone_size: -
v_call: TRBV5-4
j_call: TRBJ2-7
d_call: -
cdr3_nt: TGTGCCAGCAGCTTGGTATCGGGGAACGAGCAGTACTTC
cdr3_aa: CASSLVSGNEQYF

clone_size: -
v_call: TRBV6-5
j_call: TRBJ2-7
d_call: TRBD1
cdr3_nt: TGTGCCAGCACCCCGGGACAGGGCTATCGGTACGAGCAGTACTTC
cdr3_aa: CASTPGQGYRYEQYF

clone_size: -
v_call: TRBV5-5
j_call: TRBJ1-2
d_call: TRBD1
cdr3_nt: TGTGCCAGCAGCTTGGTGTCAGGGGGCCTTAACTATGGCTACACCTTC
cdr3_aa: CASSLVSGGLNYGYTF

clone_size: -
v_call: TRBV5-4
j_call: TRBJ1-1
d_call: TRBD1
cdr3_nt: TGTGCCAGCTTTACAGGGGGCACTGAAGCTTTCTTT
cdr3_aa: CASFTGGTEAFF

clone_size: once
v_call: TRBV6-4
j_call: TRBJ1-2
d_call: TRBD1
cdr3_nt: TGTGCCAGCAGCGGTCCTTGGGACAGGGGCATGTCTAACTATGGCTACACCTTC
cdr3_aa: CASSGPWDRGMSNYGYTF

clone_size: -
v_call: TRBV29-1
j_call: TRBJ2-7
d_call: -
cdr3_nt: TGCAGCGTTGAGAAGGACAGCTCCTACGAGCAGTACTTC
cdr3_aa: CSVEKDSSYEQYF

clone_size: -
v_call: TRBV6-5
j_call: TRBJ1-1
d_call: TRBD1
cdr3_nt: TGTGCCAGCAGTTATGGGACAGGGGACGCTTTCTTT
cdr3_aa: CASSYGTGDAFF

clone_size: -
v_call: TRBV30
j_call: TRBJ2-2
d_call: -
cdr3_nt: TGTGCCTGGAATTTGGGAGCGGGCAACACCGGGGAGCTGTTTTTT
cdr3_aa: CAWNLGAGNTGELFF

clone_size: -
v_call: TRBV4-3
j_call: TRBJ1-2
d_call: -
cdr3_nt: TGCGCCAGCAGCCGTGCCTCGGTGGGAGGGGGGGCTGAGGGCTACACCTTC
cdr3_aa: CASSRASVGGGAEGYTF

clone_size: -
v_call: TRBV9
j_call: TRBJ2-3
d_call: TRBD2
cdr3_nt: TGTGCCAGCAGCGTAGCGTCTAGCGGGGGGGGCACAGATACGCAGTATTTT
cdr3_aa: CASSVASSGGGTDTQYF

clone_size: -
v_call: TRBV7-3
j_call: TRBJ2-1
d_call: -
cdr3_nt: TGTGCCAGCAGTCATACTTCCTACAATGAGCAGTTCTTC
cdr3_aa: CASSHTSYNEQFF

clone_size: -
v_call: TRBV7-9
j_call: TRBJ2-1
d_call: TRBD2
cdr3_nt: TGTGCCAGCTTGGGGGGAGCGGGAGGTTACAATGAGCAGTTCTTC
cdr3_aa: CASLGGAGGYNEQFF

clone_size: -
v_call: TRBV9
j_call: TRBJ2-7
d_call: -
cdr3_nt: TGTGCCAGCAGCGTAGGGTCAGGGACACTTCTGGACGAGCAGTACTTC
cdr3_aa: CASSVGSGTLLDEQYF

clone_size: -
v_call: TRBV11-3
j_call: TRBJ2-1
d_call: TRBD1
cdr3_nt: TGTGCCAGCAGTCGGGACAGGGGAAGGGACAATGAGCAGTTCTTC
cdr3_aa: CASSRDRGRDNEQFF

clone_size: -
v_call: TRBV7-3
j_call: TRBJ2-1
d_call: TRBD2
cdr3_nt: TGTGCCAGCAGCTTGGGGACTAGCGGATCCAATGAGCAGTTCTTC
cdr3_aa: CASSLGTSGSNEQFF

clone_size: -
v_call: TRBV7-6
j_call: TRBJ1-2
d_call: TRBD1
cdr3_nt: TGTGCCAGCAGCCCAGGGGGCTTGTATGGCTACACCTTC
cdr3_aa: CASSPGGLYGYTF

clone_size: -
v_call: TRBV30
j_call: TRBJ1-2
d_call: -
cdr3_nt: TGTGCCGGCCAGGGGTCCAACTATGGCTACACCTTC
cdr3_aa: CAGQGSNYGYTF

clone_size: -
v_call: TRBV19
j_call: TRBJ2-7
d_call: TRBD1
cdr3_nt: TGTGCCAGTAGTATAAAGGGACAGGCGTACGAGCAGTACTTC
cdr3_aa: CASSIKGQAYEQYF

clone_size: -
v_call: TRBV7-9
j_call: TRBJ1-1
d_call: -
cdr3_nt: TGTGCCAGCAGCTTTGCAGGACATGAAGCTTTCTTT
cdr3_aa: CASSFAGHEAFF

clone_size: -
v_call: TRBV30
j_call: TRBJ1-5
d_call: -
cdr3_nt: TGTGCCTGGAGTGTACGCAGGAATCAGCCCCAGCATTTT
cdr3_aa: CAWSVRRNQPQHF

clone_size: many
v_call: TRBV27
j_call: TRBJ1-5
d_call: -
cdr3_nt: TGTGCCAGCAGTTTTAAGGGGGGGTATGGCAATCAGCCCCAGCATTTT
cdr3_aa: CASSFKGGYGNQPQHF

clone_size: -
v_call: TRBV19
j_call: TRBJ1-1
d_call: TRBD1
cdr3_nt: TGTGCCAGTAGTATTACAGGGGAGAACACTGAAGCTTTCTTT
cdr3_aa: CASSITGENTEAFF

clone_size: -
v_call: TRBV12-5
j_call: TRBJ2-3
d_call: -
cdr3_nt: TGTGCTAGTGGCTGGACTGGCCGTGTCGATACGCAGTATTTT
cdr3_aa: CASGWTGRVDTQYF

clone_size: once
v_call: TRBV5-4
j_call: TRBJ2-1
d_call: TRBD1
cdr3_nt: TGTGCCAGCAGGGACGGACAGGGGGATGGTGGTGAGCAGTTCTTC
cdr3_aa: CASRDGQGDGGEQFF

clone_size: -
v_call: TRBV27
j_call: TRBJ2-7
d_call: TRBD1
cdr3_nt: TGTGCCAGCAGTAAAATACAGGGGGCAATGCACGAGCAGTACTTC
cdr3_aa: CASSKIQGAMHEQYF

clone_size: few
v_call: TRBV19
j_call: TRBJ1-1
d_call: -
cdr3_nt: TGTGCCAGTAGTTTAGAAGCTTTCTTT
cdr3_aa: CASSLEAFF

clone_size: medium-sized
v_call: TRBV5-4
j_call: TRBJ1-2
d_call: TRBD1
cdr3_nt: TGTGCCAGCAGCGACTTAATCAGGGGGGAATATGGCTACACCTTC
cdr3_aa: CASSDLIRGEYGYTF

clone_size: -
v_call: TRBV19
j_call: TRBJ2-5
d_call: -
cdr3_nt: TGTGCCAGTAGGGATACTAGGAGCTGGGACCAAGAGACCCAGTACTTC
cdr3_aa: CASRDTRSWDQETQYF

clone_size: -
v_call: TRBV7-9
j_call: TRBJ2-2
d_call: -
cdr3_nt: TGTGCCAGCAGCTTAGTAAGGGGCGAGTGGAACACCGGGGAGCTGTTTTTT
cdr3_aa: CASSLVRGEWNTGELFF

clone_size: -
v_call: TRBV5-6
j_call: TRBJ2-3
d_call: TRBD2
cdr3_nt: TGTGCCAGCAGCTCTACTAGCGGGGAAAGCACAGATACGCAGTATTTT
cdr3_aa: CASSSTSGESTDTQYF

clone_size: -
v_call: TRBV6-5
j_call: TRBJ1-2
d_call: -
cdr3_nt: TGTGCCAGCAGCCCTAGAGGGAAGTATGGCTACACCTTC
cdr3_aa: CASSPRGKYGYTF

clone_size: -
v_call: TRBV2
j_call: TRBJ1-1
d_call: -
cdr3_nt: TGTGCCAGCAACCTAGCGGGGGGGGGCACTGAAGCTTTCTTT
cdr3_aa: CASNLAGGGTEAFF

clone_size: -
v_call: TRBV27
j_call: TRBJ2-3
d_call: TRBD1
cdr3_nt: TGTGCCAGCAGTTCAGGGGGCATGGCAGATACGCAGTATTTT
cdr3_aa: CASSSGGMADTQYF

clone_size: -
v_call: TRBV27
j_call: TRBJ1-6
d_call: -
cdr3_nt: TGTGCCACTTCGGGCTCCTATAATTCACCCCTCCACTTT
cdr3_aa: CATSGSYNSPLHF

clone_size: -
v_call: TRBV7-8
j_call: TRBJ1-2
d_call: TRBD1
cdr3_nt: TGTGCCAGCAGCTTCCGACAGGGAGACTATGGCTACACCTTC
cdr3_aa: CASSFRQGDYGYTF

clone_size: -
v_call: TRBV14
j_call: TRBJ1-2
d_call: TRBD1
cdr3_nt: TGTGCCAGCAGCCAAGTACAGGGGGCATTACGTTATGGCTACACCTTC
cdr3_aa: CASSQVQGALRYGYTF

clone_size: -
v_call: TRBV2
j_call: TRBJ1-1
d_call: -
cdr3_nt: TGTGCCAGCACGGGGGTTTACACTGAAGCTTTCTTT
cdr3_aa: CASTGVYTEAFF

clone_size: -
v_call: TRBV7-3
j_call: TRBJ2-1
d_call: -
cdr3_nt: TGTGCCAGCAGCTTAGGAGTAGGGGGGGGGAATGAGCAGTTCTTC
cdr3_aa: CASSLGVGGGNEQFF

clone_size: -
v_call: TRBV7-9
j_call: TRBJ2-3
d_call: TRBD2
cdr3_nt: TGTGCCAGCAGCTTAGCGGCAGCGGGATTGTCAGATACGCAGTATTTT
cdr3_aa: CASSLAAAGLSDTQYF

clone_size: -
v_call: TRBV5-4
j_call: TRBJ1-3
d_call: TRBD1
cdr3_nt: TGTGCCAGCAGCTTGGGGACAGGCTACTCTGGAAACACCATATATTTT
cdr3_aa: CASSLGTGYSGNTIYF

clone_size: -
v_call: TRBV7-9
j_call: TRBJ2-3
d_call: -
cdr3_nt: TGTGCCGGAGGGCCTGGGACTTACACAGATACGCAGTATTTT
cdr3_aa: CAGGPGTYTDTQYF

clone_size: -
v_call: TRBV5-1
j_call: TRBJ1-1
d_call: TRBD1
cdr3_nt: TGCGCCAGCTCCCAGGGGGCGGAAGACACTGAAGCTTTCTTT
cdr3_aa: CASSQGAEDTEAFF

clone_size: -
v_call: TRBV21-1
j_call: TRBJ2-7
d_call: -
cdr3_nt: TGTGCCAGCAGCAAAGTTAGTGGGGCACCGGGGAGGGAGCAGTACTTC
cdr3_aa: CASSKVSGAPGREQYF

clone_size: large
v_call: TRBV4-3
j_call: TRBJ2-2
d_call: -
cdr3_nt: TGCGCCAGCAGCCTCTATCGGGATAGCACCGGGGAGCTGTTTTTT
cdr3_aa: CASSLYRDSTGELFF

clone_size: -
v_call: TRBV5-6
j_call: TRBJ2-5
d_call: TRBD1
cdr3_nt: TGTGCCAGCAGCTTGGCCGGGACAGGGAGGGGAGAGACCCAGTACTTC
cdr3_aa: CASSLAGTGRGETQYF

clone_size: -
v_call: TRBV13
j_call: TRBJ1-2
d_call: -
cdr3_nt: TGTGCCAGCAGCTTAGGCCGTGGCAGGGACTATGGCTACACCTTC
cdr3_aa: CASSLGRGRDYGYTF

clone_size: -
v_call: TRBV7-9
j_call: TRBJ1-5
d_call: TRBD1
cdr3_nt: TGTGCCAGCAGCCAGGGGACAGGGGGCAATCAGCCCCAGCATTTT
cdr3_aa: CASSQGTGGNQPQHF

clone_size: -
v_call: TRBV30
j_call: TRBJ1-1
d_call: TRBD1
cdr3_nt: TGTGCCTGGAGTTGGGGCGGACAGGGGGAGTCGTTCTTT
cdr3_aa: CAWSWGGQGESFF